The 12 T cell receptor beta chains listed next were all sequenced from one sample in a study of cytomegalovirus exposure and HLA in healthy donors. PCR was performed using 60 Vbeta and 13 Jbeta primers. Assay used: immunoSEQ multiplex PCR; TCRdb lists only in-frame clones, some missing. The table lists 100,000 or so clones, approximately 84% of them singletons. Sequencing was performed on PBMCs. These receptors were collected from a man aged 18 to 30 in good health and CMV-seronegative.

The chain joins TRBV13 to TRBJ2-6; no clear D gene. CDR3 length: 15 residues. Germline CDR1 PRHDT, CDR2 FYEKMQ (reference sequence). Trimming stripped 5 bases from V and 2 bases from J, with 10 bases between. This CDR3 is CASSELVPGANVLTF. CDR3 nucleotides: TGTGCCAGCAGCGAACTGGTCCCTGGGGCCAACGTCCTGACTTTC.

This chain joins TRBV14 and TRBJ2-1; a possible D gene is TRBD1 (6 bases). Germline V gene sequence: CDR1 SGHDN, CDR2 FVKESK. Trimming took off 1 base at V and 9 bases at J, with 13 bases between the two ends. The CDR3 sequence is 14 residues long. In DNA form, the CDR3 reads TGTGCCAGCAGCCAAGTCTGGGGGCCTGGTGAGCAGTTCTTC. This translates into CASSQVWGPGEQFF.

The V call is TRBV5-1, the J call TRBJ2-2; 7 bases agree with TRBD2. The CDR3 runs 18 residues. V gave up 7 bases and J gave up 6 bases; unmatched junction bases: 21. The germline V gene encodes CDR1 SGHRS and CDR2 YFSETQ. CDR3 in amino acids: CASQRGGSGPGGSGELFF. The CDR3 DNA reads as TGCGCCAGCCAACGGGGAGGGTCGGGCCCCGGAGGGTCCGGGGAGCTGTTTTTT. Combining the CDR3 with reference TRBV5-1 and TRBJ2-2 gives the whole variable domain KAGVTQTPRYLIKTRGQQVTLSCSPISGHRSVSWYQQTPGQGLQFLFEYFSETQRNKGNFPGRFSGRQFSNSRSEMNVSTLELGDSALYLCASQRGGSGPGGSGELFFGEGSRLTVL.

The chain has TRBV5-1 and TRBJ1-4, with D perhaps TRBD1 (6 bases). The V end lost 4 bases, the J end lost 7 bases, and 17 bases lay between the germline ends. This CDR3 is 15 amino acids long. Germline loops: CDR1 SGHRS, CDR2 YFSETQ. The CDR3 loop is CASSRSGVELEKLFF. Written as DNA, the CDR3 is TGCGCCAGCAGCCGGTCAGGGGTCGAACTTGAAAAACTGTTTTTT.

The V gene is TRBV7-9, the J gene TRBJ2-5, with a tentative D call TRBD2 (6 bases). The V end lost 5 bases, the J end lost 1 base, and 20 bases lay between the germline ends. This CDR3 is 17 amino acids long. The germline V gene encodes CDR1 SEHNR and CDR2 FQNEAQ (reference sequence). CDR3 loop: CASSRNPAAGRQETQYF. The CDR3, as DNA: TGTGCCAGCAGCCGGAACCCCGCAGCGGGTCGCCAAGAGACCCAGTACTTC.

This clone appeared once. The chain joins TRBV6-5 to TRBJ1-1; tentatively, D is TRBD1 (6 bases). Germline V CDR1 and CDR2: MNHEY, SVGAGI. V lost 6 bases to trimming and J lost 4 bases, with 9 bases between them. This CDR3 has 12 amino acids. The CDR3 DNA reads as TGTGCCAGCAGACTACAGGGCACTGAAGCTTTCTTT. This codes for CASRLQGTEAFF.

The chain recombines TRBV6-1 with TRBJ1-4, with 7 positions matching TRBD1. The CDR3 is made up of 15 amino acids. Germline V gene sequence: CDR1 MNHNS, CDR2 SASEGT. V shed 10 bases and J 8 bases; nucleotides not matched to a gene: 16. CDR3 sequence: CATKREGAIREKLFF. The CDR3 bases are TGTGCCACAAAAAGAGAGGGGGCAATTCGGGAAAAACTGTTTTTT.

The chain recombines TRBV9 with TRBJ1-2; D gene uncertain. The germline gives CDR1 SGDLS, CDR2 YYNGEE. V dropped 2 bases and J dropped 4 bases, with 12 bases sitting between them. This CDR3 spans 14 amino acids. CDR3 region: CASSVFDNLYGYTF. The DNA for the CDR3 is TGTGCCAGCAGCGTCTTCGACAACCTCTATGGCTACACCTTC.

The CDR3, as DNA: TGTGCCAGTTCGATTCCTGGACAGTCCCGGGGTGGCTACACCTTC. Its translation: CASSIPGQSRGGYTF. The gene calls are TRBV19 and TRBJ1-2; a possible D gene is TRBD1 (6 bases). Germline V gene sequence: CDR1 LNHDA, CDR2 SQIVND (reference sequence). The V end lost 8 bases, the J end lost 7 bases, and 23 bases lay between the germline ends. This CDR3 comprises 15 residues. The full variable domain, completed using reference TRBV19 and TRBJ1-2, is DGGITQSPKYLFRKEGQNVTLSCEQNLNHDAMYWYRQDPGQGLRLIYYSQIVNDFQKGDIAEGYSVSREKKESFPLTVTSAQKNPTAFYLCASSIPGQSRGGYTFGSGTRLTVV.

V usage is TRBV2 and J usage is TRBJ2-1; 8 nucleotides align to TRBD1. With 7 bases clipped from V and 7 bases from J, the junction kept 12 bases outside the gene matches. Germline CDR1 SNHLY, CDR2 FYNNEI. The CDR3 is 15 amino acids. CDR3 in amino acids: CASTGGQGATNEQFF. The DNA of the CDR3 is TGTGCCAGCACTGGAGGGCAGGGGGCTACGAATGAGCAGTTCTTC.

This clone turned up a few times. The chain links TRBV7-3 to TRBJ1-1; 8 positions agree with TRBD1. The V gene's germline CDR1 is SGHTA and CDR2 FQGTGA. The CDR3 extends over 13 amino acids. V shed 4 bases, J shed 5 bases, and the junction held 3 bases outside the gene matches. DNA for the CDR3: TGTGCCAGCAGCTCGAGACAGGGGACTGAAGCTTTCTTT. As protein: CASSSRQGTEAFF.

The rearrangement uses TRBV6-5 and TRBJ2-6, with D unclear. The CDR3 contains 15 residues. CDR1 and CDR2 from the germline V gene are MNHEY and SVGAGI. Trimming pared 6 bases from V and 3 bases from J, leaving 12 bases between. DNA for the CDR3: TGTGCCAGCAGCCCATGGTCGGGTGGGGCCAACGTCCTGACTTTC. It specifies CASSPWSGGANVLTF.